This T cell receptor (beta chain) came from a study of blood T cell repertoires in COVID-19. Trimming left V 5 bases short and J 2 bases short, with 4 bases between. Germline assignment: CDR1 SGHRS and CDR2 YFSETQ. The CDR3 loop spans 12 amino acids. Comment on this clone: Different DNA sequences within this sample yield the same CDR3.

Measured with immunoSEQ multiplex PCR; TCRdb has only the in-frame clones, and not every one. The sample records 300,000 to 400,000 clones, around 89% being singletons. The clonotype comes from a woman younger than 30 who had recovered from COVID-19. The material sequenced was PBMCs or T cells enriched from blood (not recorded which). The chain carries TRBV5-1 and TRBJ2-2; D not certain. The CDR3 loop is CASSLNTGELFF. The CDR3, as DNA: TGCGCCAGCAGTCTTAACACCGGGGAGCTGTTTTTT.